The 17 T cell receptor beta chains below were found in one sample sequenced in a study of T cell changes during pregnancy in multiple sclerosis. TCRdb keeps only in-frame clones here, not all; method: immunoSEQ multiplex PCR. The data contain about 22,000 clones, approximately 86% of them singletons. The sequences come from CD4+ T cells from peripheral blood mononuclear cells, collected in the second trimester of pregnancy. The receptor set was obtained from a female donor in good health, enrolled as a control in a pregnancy study.

This clone was detected once. The rearrangement joins TRBV28 to TRBJ1-4; TRBD1 matches at 7 bases. The length of the CDR3 is 15 residues. Trimming at V came to 5 bases and at J to 0 bases, leaving 3 bases not matched to a gene. Germline CDR1 and CDR2: MDHEN and SYDVKM. CDR3 in amino acids: CASSRQGATNEKLFF. CDR3 bases: TGTGCCAGCAGTCGACAGGGCGCAACTAATGAAAAACTGTTTTTT.

As DNA, the CDR3 is TGTGCCAGTAGTGCGAGGGGGAGAGAGACCCAGTACTTC. Residues: CASSARGRETQYF. The chain carries TRBV19 and TRBJ2-5; D perhaps matches TRBD1 (6 bases). This CDR3 is 13 amino acids long. Germline V CDR1 and CDR2: LNHDA, SQIVND (reference sequence). The ends were cut back, 5 bases at V and 4 bases at J, with 11 bases in the middle. Using reference TRBV19 and TRBJ2-5 for the parts outside the CDR3, the full variable domain is DGGITQSPKYLFRKEGQNVTLSCEQNLNHDAMYWYRQDPGQGLRLIYYSQIVNDFQKGDIAEGYSVSREKKESFPLTVTSAQKNPTAFYLCASSARGRETQYFGPGTRLLVL.

This clone has only one observation. The chain combines TRBV27 with TRBJ2-1, with unresolved D. Germline V lookup: CDR1 MNHEY, CDR2 SMNVEV (reference sequence). The CDR3 consists of 16 residues. V gave up 4 bases and J gave up 0 bases, with 13 bases separating them. The CDR3 region has the DNA TGTGCCAGCAGTTCTAAAGCGCGGTACTCCTACAATGAGCAGTTCTTC. The encoded protein is CASSSKARYSYNEQFF.

The CDR3 region is CASSLGLNRPTDTQYF. CDR3 DNA: TGCGCCAGCAGCTTGGGTCTTAACAGGCCCACAGATACGCAGTATTTT. The chain combines TRBV5-1 with TRBJ2-3, with D perhaps TRBD1 (5 bases). Trimming left V 0 bases short and J 2 bases short, with 13 bases between. CDR3 length equals 16 residues. CDR1 SGHRS and CDR2 YFSETQ come from the germline V gene. Full variable domain (outside the CDR3, taken from reference TRBV5-1 and TRBJ2-3): KAGVTQTPRYLIKTRGQQVTLSCSPISGHRSVSWYQQTPGQGLQFLFEYFSETQRNKGNFPGRFSGRQFSNSRSEMNVSTLELGDSALYLCASSLGLNRPTDTQYFGPGTRLTVL.

This chain joins TRBV6-1 and TRBJ1-3, with D possibly TRBD1 on 6 matching bases. The CDR3 contains 15 residues. The ends were cut back, 4 bases at V and 5 bases at J, with 15 bases in the middle. From germline, CDR1 is MNHNS and CDR2 SASEGT. This CDR3 is CASSATGPARNTIYF. DNA of the CDR3: TGTGCCAGCAGTGCTACAGGGCCTGCAAGAAACACCATATATTTT.

The chain recombines TRBV6-5 with TRBJ2-7, with 12 bases matching TRBD2. Germline V gene sequence: CDR1 MNHEY, CDR2 SVGAGI. The ends lost 4 bases at V and 6 bases at J; junction bases unmatched: 7. This CDR3 region has 15 residues. The DNA of the CDR3 is TGTGCCAGCAGTTCCCCCTGGACTAGCGGGACCGAGCAGTACTTC. This codes for CASSSPWTSGTEQYF.

CDR3 loop: CASTHRGQGDPYEQYF. The CDR3 DNA follows: TGTGCCAGCACCCACCGGGGGCAGGGGGATCCCTACGAGCAGTACTTC. The genes are TRBV11-2 and TRBJ2-7; D might be TRBD1 (7 bases). Trimming removed 7 bases at V and 2 bases at J, with 21 bases between. The germline CDR1 and CDR2 sequences are SGHAT and FQNNGV. The CDR3 length is 16 residues.

The chain recombines TRBV7-9 with TRBJ1-5, with 7 bases that match TRBD1. The CDR3 loop spans 14 amino acids. V shed 5 bases and J 7 bases; nucleotides not matched to a gene: 8. Germline V CDR1 and CDR2: SEHNR, FQNEAQ (reference sequence). CDR3 loop: CASSADRVRQPQHF. In DNA form, the CDR3 reads TGTGCCAGCAGCGCAGACAGGGTGAGGCAGCCCCAGCATTTT.

The rearrangement links TRBV9 to TRBJ2-7; 8 bases are a match to TRBD2. The V segment lost 1 base and the J segment 4 bases; nucleotides outside the gene matches: 7. The CDR3 covers 15 residues. Germline CDR1 reads SGDLS; CDR2 reads YYNGEE. CDR3 in amino acids: CASSVRAGAPYEQYF. The CDR3 nucleotides are TGTGCCAGCAGCGTAAGAGCGGGAGCCCCTTACGAGCAGTACTTC.

This clone was seen just once. The CDR3, as DNA: TGTGCCAGCCAAGGGGACTATGGAAATGCTGAGCAGTTCTTC. This sequence encodes CASQGDYGNAEQFF. V gene TRBV5-6 combines with J gene TRBJ2-1; the match to TRBD2 covers 7 bases. With V trimmed by 7 bases and J by 9 bases, 13 bases remained unmatched. The CDR3 loop spans 14 amino acids. Germline CDR1 and CDR2: SGHDT and YYEEEE.

This clone was seen just once. This chain joins TRBV5-6 and TRBJ2-3; 13 bases align to TRBD2. Germline assignment: CDR1 SGHDT and CDR2 YYEEEE. With V trimmed by 4 bases and J by 3 bases, 11 bases remained unmatched. The CDR3 contains 18 residues. The CDR3 bases are TGTGCCAGCAGCGGACTAGCGGGAGAGTGGCGGAGGACAGATACGCAGTATTTT. The encoded protein is CASSGLAGEWRRTDTQYF.

The chain carries TRBV7-8 and TRBJ1-2, with D possibly being TRBD1 (5 bases). Germline CDR1 is SGHVS and CDR2 is FQNEAQ. The CDR3 consists of 14 residues. With 5 bases removed from V and 2 bases from J, the gap between germline ends came to 12 bases. The CDR3 sequence is CASSLGAPNYGYTF. The CDR3 region has the DNA TGTGCCAGCAGCCTAGGGGCCCCCAACTATGGCTACACCTTC.

As regards this clone: One end of the junction is discordant with germline, which a read error may explain. The rearrangement uses TRBV13 and TRBJ2-7; weak D call: TRBD2 (6 bases). CDR1 is PRHDT, CDR2 FYEKMQ, per germline (reference sequence). This CDR3 contains 13 residues. In DNA form, the CDR3 reads TGTGCCAGCAGCCAAATCTCGCGGGGAGCGGCAGACTTC. This sequence encodes CASSQISRGAADF.

The CDR3 coding sequence is TGTGCCAGCAGCTTAAAGAGGGTGGGGCGGGAGGCTATCTCCTACGAGCAGTACTTC. Its protein product is CASSLKRVGREAISYEQYF. This chain uses TRBV7-2 with TRBJ2-7; 8 bases fit TRBD2. CDR1 SGHTA and CDR2 FQGNSA come from the germline V gene. Trimming took 2 bases from V and 0 from J; bases not matched to a gene: 15. The CDR3 length is 19 residues.

A few counts support this clone. The genes are TRBV9 and TRBJ2-6, with a tentative D call TRBD1 (5 bases). This CDR3 is built from 16 residues. CDR1 and CDR2 (germline): SGDLS, YYNGEE. V shed 0 bases and J shed 2 bases, with 9 bases lying between them. CDR3 DNA: TGTGCCAGCAGCGTAGGGCAGGGCACTGGGGCCAACGTCCTGACTTTC. It specifies CASSVGQGTGANVLTF. Complete variable domain (other parts from reference TRBV9 and TRBJ2-6): DSGVTQTPKHLITATGQRVTLRCSPRSGDLSVYWYQQSLDQGLQFLIQYYNGEERAKGNILERFSAQQFPDLHSELNLSSLELGDSALYFCASSVGQGTGANVLTFGAGSRLTVL.

The chain employs TRBV4-3 and TRBJ1-5; a possible D gene is TRBD1 (5 bases). The germline V gene encodes CDR1 LGHNA and CDR2 YSLEER. CDR3 length: 14 residues. Trimming shortened V by 1 base and J by 10 bases, and 14 bases separated the two germline ends. In DNA, the CDR3 is TGCGCCAGCAGCCAAGTCCACGGGACTCGCCCCCAGCATTTT. It encodes CASSQVHGTRPQHF.

The chain links TRBV19 to TRBJ1-1; possible D gene TRBD1, 5 bases. Germline loops: CDR1 LNHDA, CDR2 SQIVND (reference sequence). The CDR3 covers 15 residues. The V end lost 3 bases, the J end lost 1 base, and 12 bases lay between the germline ends. The CDR3 loop reads CASSIVKGWNTEAFF. The DNA of the CDR3 is TGTGCCAGTAGTATTGTCAAGGGGTGGAACACTGAAGCTTTCTTT. Looking up the rest from reference TRBV19 and TRBJ1-1 gives the full variable domain: DGGITQSPKYLFRKEGQNVTLSCEQNLNHDAMYWYRQDPGQGLRLIYYSQIVNDFQKGDIAEGYSVSREKKESFPLTVTSAQKNPTAFYLCASSIVKGWNTEAFFGQGTRLTVV.